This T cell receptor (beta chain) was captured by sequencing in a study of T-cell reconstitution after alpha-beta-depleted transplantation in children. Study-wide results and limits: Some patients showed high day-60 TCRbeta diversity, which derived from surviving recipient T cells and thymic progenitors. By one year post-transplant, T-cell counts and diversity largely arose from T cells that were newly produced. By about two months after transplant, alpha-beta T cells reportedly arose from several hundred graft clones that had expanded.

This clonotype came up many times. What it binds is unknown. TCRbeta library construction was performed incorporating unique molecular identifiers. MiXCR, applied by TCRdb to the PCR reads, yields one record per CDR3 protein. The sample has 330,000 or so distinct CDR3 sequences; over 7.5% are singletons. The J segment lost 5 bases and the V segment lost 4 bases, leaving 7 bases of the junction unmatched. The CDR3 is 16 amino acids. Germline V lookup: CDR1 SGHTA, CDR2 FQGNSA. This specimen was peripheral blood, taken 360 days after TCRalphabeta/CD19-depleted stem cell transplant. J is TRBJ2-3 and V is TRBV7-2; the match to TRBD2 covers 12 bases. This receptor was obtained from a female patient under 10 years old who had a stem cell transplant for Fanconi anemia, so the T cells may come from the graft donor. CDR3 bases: TGTGCCAGCAGCTCCGGACTAGCGGGGACTCTAGATACGCAGTATTTT. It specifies CASSSGLAGTLDTQYF.